Shown below are 19 T cell receptor beta chains from a single sample sequenced in a study of vaccination effects on CD4 cells after COVID-19. At the end of nine to ten days of culture, CD4+ T cells were isolated. Generated by immunoSEQ multiplex PCR, the TCRdb table keeps only in-frame clones and is missing some. The repertoire consists of about 66,000 clones, with 72% occurring once and the leading ten covering under 25%. Antigens of these TCRs are unknown. Source: CD4+ T cells from PBMCs cultured without peptide, taken before COVID-19 vaccination. All receptors come from a human donor who had a prior SARS-CoV-2 infection.

This chain connects TRBV9 to TRBJ2-7; TRBD2 agrees at 8 bases. The CDR3 consists of 14 residues. Germline lookup yields CDR1 SGDLS and CDR2 YYNGEE. J lost 5 bases, V lost 7 bases, and 11 bases had no gene match. For the CDR3, the DNA is TGTGCCAGCTCTCGACTGGCGGGAGGCAACGAGCAGTACTTC. It yields the protein CASSRLAGGNEQYF.

This clone was counted a few times. The chain combines TRBV5-6 with TRBJ2-1, with 12 bases that match TRBD2. CDR3 size: 14 residues. Looked up from germline, CDR1 is SGHDT and CDR2 is YYEEEE. Losses at the gene ends were 4 bases for V and 8 bases for J; bases not matched to a gene: 4. CDR3 loop: CASSQTSGSDEQFF. DNA of the CDR3: TGTGCCAGCAGCCAGACTAGCGGGAGCGATGAGCAGTTCTTC.

This clone was counted a single time. The chain recombines TRBV18 with TRBJ2-3; the D gene is possibly TRBD2 (5 bases). Germline CDR1 is KGHSH and CDR2 is LQKENI. The CDR3 covers 16 residues. The germline V and J ends were trimmed by 8 bases and 1 base, with 19 bases remaining between them. The CDR3 region is CASRTGKGGGTDTQYF. CDR3 DNA: TGTGCCAGCCGGACCGGGAAAGGAGGCGGCACAGATACGCAGTATTTT.

The J gene is TRBJ2-5, the V gene TRBV30, with 7 bases fitting TRBD2. Per the germline V gene, CDR1 is GTSNPN and CDR2 is SVGIG (reference sequence). V lost 0 bases and J lost 5; bases outside the gene matches: 9. This CDR3 region has 15 residues. CDR3 amino acids: CAWSVHGGIRETQYF. CDR3 nucleotides: TGTGCCTGGAGTGTACACGGGGGGATAAGGGAGACCCAGTACTTC. Full variable domain (rest looked up from reference TRBV30 and TRBJ2-5): SQTIHQWPATLVQPVGSPLSLECTVEGTSNPNLYWYRQAAGRGLQLLFYSVGIGQISSEVPQNLSASRPQDRQFILSSKKLLLSDSGFYLCAWSVHGGIRETQYFGPGTRLLVL.

The chain has TRBV15 and TRBJ2-3; D gene unclear. The germline V gene has CDR1 LNHNV and CDR2 YYDKDF (reference sequence). CDR3 length equals 13 residues. Trimming stripped 0 bases from V and 6 bases from J, with 7 bases between. The CDR3 is CATSRDIWDTQYF. CDR3 in DNA: TGTGCCACCAGCAGAGATATTTGGGATACGCAGTATTTT.

The rearrangement uses TRBV6-5 and TRBJ1-5, with TRBD1 as a possible D gene (5 bases). Germline lookup yields CDR1 MNHEY and CDR2 SVGAGI. The CDR3 consists of 14 residues. Trimming pared 2 bases from V and 5 bases from J, leaving 10 bases between. CDR3 in amino acids: CASSYDQGHQPQHF. The CDR3 nucleotides are TGTGCCAGCAGTTACGATCAGGGTCATCAGCCCCAGCATTTT.

The V gene is TRBV4-3, the J gene TRBJ1-3, with D uncertain. Germline lookup yields CDR1 LGHNA and CDR2 YSLEER. Trimming shortened V by 1 base and J by 2 bases, and 15 bases separated the two germline ends. The CDR3 spans 17 residues. The CDR3 here is CASSQVGARFPGNTIYF. For the CDR3, the DNA is TGCGCCAGCAGCCAAGTCGGAGCTAGGTTCCCTGGAAACACCATATATTTT.

This clone was counted between two and nine times. The CDR3 loop is CASSSGNEQFF. In DNA form, the CDR3 reads TGTGCCAGCAGCTCGGGGAATGAGCAGTTCTTC. The chain is built from TRBV7-3 and TRBJ2-1; possibly TRBD2 for D (5 bases). The CDR3 runs 11 residues. V was cut by 4 bases and J by 7 bases, with 5 bases left in between. Looked up from germline, CDR1 is SGHTA and CDR2 is FQGTGA. Together with reference TRBV7-3 and TRBJ2-1, the CDR3 gives the full variable domain: GAGVSQTPSNKVTEKGKYVELRCDPISGHTALYWYRQSLGQGPEFLIYFQGTGAADDSGLPNDRFFAVRPEGSVSTLKIQRTERGDSAVYLCASSSGNEQFFGPGTRLTVL.

In its sample, this clone was seen a few times. The chain recombines TRBV30 with TRBJ2-7, with D possibly being TRBD2 (6 bases). The CDR3 runs 12 residues. From germline, CDR1 is GTSNPN and CDR2 SVGIG (reference sequence). The V end was cut by 5 bases, the J end by 0 bases, with 8 bases between. In nucleotides, the CDR3 is TGTGCCTGGGGAGGGAACTCCTACGAGCAGTACTTC. This gives the protein CAWGGNSYEQYF.

V and J are TRBV21-1 and TRBJ2-7; no DNA check was done on the table's D call, TRBD1. TRBV21-1 is a pseudogene. The CDR3 spans 13 residues. The chain's CDR3 is CASSTDRGYEQYF. The CDR3 DNA follows: TGTGCCAGCAGCACCGACAGGGGCTACGAGCAGTACTTC.

This clone has a handful of counts. The chain carries TRBV2 and TRBJ1-2; D is unclear. This CDR3 comprises 13 residues. Trimming removed 2 bases from V and 8 bases from J, with 12 bases in between. Germline V gives CDR1 SNHLY, CDR2 FYNNEI. In nucleotides, the CDR3 is TGTGCCAGCAGTGAAAACGGGGTCTGGGGCTACACCTTC. As protein: CASSENGVWGYTF. The variable domain in full, completed from reference TRBV2 and TRBJ1-2, reads EPEVTQTPSHQVTQMGQEVILRCVPISNHLYFYWYRQILGQKVEFLVSFYNNEISEKSEIFDDQFSVERPDGSNFTLKIRSTKLEDSAMYFCASSENGVWGYTFGSGTRLTVV.

This clone was counted once. The gene calls are TRBV11-3 and TRBJ2-1, with 7 bases fitting TRBD2. Trimming took 0 bases from V and 10 from J; bases not matched to a gene: 15. There are 17 residues in the CDR3. From germline, CDR1 is SGHNT and CDR2 YENEEA. The chain's CDR3 is CASSLEVSGSTGGEQFF. The CDR3 bases are TGTGCCAGCAGCTTAGAGGTTAGCGGGTCTACCGGGGGGGAGCAGTTCTTC. Full variable domain (outside the CDR3, taken from reference TRBV11-3 and TRBJ2-1): EAGVVQSPRYKIIEKKQPVAFWCNPISGHNTLYWYLQNLGQGPELLIRYENEEAVDDSQLPKDRFSAERLKGVDSTLKIQPAELGDSAVYLCASSLEVSGSTGGEQFFGPGTRLTVL.

This clone was seen a single time. The junction departs from the called germline gene at one end, perhaps through a read error. The chain links TRBV15 to TRBJ2-5; unclear D gene. Germline values: CDR1 LNHNV, CDR2 YYDKDF (reference sequence). CDR3 length: 13 amino acids. CDR3 sequence reads: CATSREDQEAQYF. The CDR3, as DNA: TGTGCCACCAGCAGAGAGGACCAAGAGGCCCAGTACTTC.

This chain uses TRBV7-2 with TRBJ2-3, with D perhaps TRBD2 (6 bases). Trimming took 5 bases from V and 4 from J, leaving 13 bases between them. Germline assignment: CDR1 SGHTA and CDR2 FQGNSA. This CDR3 is 14 amino acids long. The DNA for the CDR3 is TGTGCCAGCAGCCGCCGGTGGGGGGCAGATACGCAGTATTTT. It codes for CASSRRWGADTQYF.

The CDR3 DNA reads as TGTGCCAGCAGCACCCATAGCGGGGGGGCCGTTACCGGCAATGAGCAGTTCTTC. It codes for CASSTHSGGAVTGNEQFF. V and J are TRBV11-2 and TRBJ2-1; 11 bases map to TRBD2. The CDR3 length is 18 residues. The V gene's germline CDR1 is SGHAT and CDR2 FQNNGV. The trim removed 5 bases at V and 6 bases at J, leaving 15 bases unmatched.

The genes are TRBV11-1 and TRBJ2-5, with D perhaps TRBD1 (6 bases). Germline CDR1 reads SGHAT; CDR2 reads FQDESV (reference sequence). The CDR3 is 14 residues long. Trimming pared 5 bases from V and 2 bases from J, leaving 12 bases between. The CDR3 DNA is TGTGCCAGCAGCAGGGACATTGAACAAGAGACCCAGTACTTC. This gives the protein CASSRDIEQETQYF. The full variable domain, with the rest looked up from reference TRBV11-1 and TRBJ2-5, is EAEVAQSPRYKITEKSQAVAFWCDPISGHATLYWYRQILGQGPELLVQFQDESVVDDSQLPKDRFSAERLKGVDSTLKIQPAELGDSAMYLCASSRDIEQETQYFGPGTRLLVL.

The chain has TRBV3-1 (or the pseudogene TRBV3-2) and TRBJ2-2, with D possibly TRBD1 on 6 matching bases. The V end lost 4 bases, the J end lost 4 bases, and 16 bases lay between the germline ends. The CDR3 has 16 amino acids. CDR1 and CDR2 (germline): LGHDT, YNNKEL (reference sequence). The CDR3 loop reads CASSPLPTTGTGELFF. The CDR3 coding sequence is TGTGCCAGCAGCCCGCTACCGACGACAGGCACCGGGGAGCTGTTTTTT.

This clone was observed a single time. The rearrangement joins TRBV3-1 (or the pseudogene TRBV3-2) to TRBJ2-3; no definite D call. V was clipped by 2 bases and J by 4 bases, with 7 bases between them. The germline V gene has CDR1 LGHDT and CDR2 YNNKEL (reference sequence). This CDR3 spans 13 amino acids. This CDR3 is CASSQRGADTQYF. The CDR3, as DNA: TGTGCCAGCAGCCAACGAGGAGCAGATACGCAGTATTTT.

The V and J genes are TRBV2 and TRBJ1-2, with D unclear. Germline V gene lookup returns CDR1 SNHLY and CDR2 FYNNEI. The V and J ends lost 8 bases and 3 bases respectively, with 16 bases between them. There are 14 residues in the CDR3. The CDR3 coding sequence is TGTGCCAGCTTCAGGCAGGCCACCTACTATGGCTACACCTTC. Its protein product is CASFRQATYYGYTF.